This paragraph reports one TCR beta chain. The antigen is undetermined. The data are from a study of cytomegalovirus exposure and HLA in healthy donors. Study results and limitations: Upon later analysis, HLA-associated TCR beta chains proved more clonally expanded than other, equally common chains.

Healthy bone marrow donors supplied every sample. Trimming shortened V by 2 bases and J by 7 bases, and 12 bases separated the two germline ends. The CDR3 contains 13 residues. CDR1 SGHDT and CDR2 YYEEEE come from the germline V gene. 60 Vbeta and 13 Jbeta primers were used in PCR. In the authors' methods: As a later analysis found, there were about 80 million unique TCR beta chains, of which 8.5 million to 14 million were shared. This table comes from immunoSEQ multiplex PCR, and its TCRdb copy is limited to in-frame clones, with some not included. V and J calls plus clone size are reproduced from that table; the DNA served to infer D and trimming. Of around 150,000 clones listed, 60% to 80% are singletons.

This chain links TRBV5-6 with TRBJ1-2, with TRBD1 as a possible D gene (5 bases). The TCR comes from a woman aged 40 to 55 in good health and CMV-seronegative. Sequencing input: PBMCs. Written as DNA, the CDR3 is TGTGCCAGCAGCTTTGATAGGGGCGTTGGCTACACCTTC. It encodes CASSFDRGVGYTF.